This TCR beta chain emerged from a study of blood T cell repertoires in COVID-19. The CDR3 contains 16 residues. The V segment lost 5 bases and the J segment 8 bases; nucleotides outside the gene matches: 9. Germline assignment: CDR1 SGHNT and CDR2 YENEEA. Here immunoSEQ multiplex PCR was the method, and the copy in TCRdb shows in-frame clones only, minus some. Among over 110,000 clones listed, less than 90% were seen once. The specimen was PBMCs or T cells enriched from blood (not recorded which). This sequence was found in a man in his forties with acute COVID-19. The chain joins TRBV11-3 to TRBJ2-1, with TRBD2 matching 13 bases. CDR3 sequence reads: CASSRTSGSKGDEQFF. DNA of the CDR3: TGTGCCAGCAGCCGGACTAGCGGGAGTAAAGGGGATGAGCAGTTCTTC.